This entry lists 25 T cell receptor beta chains sequenced from one sample in a study of CD8+ T cells in alopecia areata. The sequencing template was cDNA reverse transcribed from extracted RNA. This table comes from immunoSEQ multiplex PCR, and its TCRdb copy is limited to in-frame clones, with some not included. The profile covers tens of thousands of clones, with less than 70% appearing a single time and 4.5% to 5.5% taken by the ten largest. Five patients' CD4+ populations were sorted into CD25+CD127- cells. The specimen was CD4+ Tregs sorted from blood. The receptors here all came from a human donor with alopecia areata.

There are a few counts of this clone. The chain joins TRBV6-5 to TRBJ1-1; 9 bases map to TRBD1. The V and J ends lost 6 bases and 4 bases, in that order; junction bases with no gene match: 9. The CDR3 sequence is 15 residues long. CDR1 and CDR2 from the germline V gene are MNHEY and SVGAGI. In DNA, the CDR3 is TGTGCCAGCAGAAGGACAGGGGTTAGGACCACTGAAGCTTTCTTT. It translates to CASRRTGVRTTEAFF.

The chain combines TRBV6-6 with TRBJ2-3; 7 nucleotides agree with TRBD1. This CDR3 is 15 amino acids long. CDR1 is MNHNY, CDR2 SVGAGI, per germline (reference sequence). After removal of 2 bases from V and 2 bases from J, the junction contained 4 bases not matched to a gene. DNA for the CDR3: TGTGCCAGCAGTTACCCGGGACAGCCCACAGATACGCAGTATTTT. Translating it yields CASSYPGQPTDTQYF.

A few counts support this clone. The chain employs TRBV6-6 and TRBJ2-5, with no clear D. Germline V lookup: CDR1 MNHNY, CDR2 SVGAGI (reference sequence). The CDR3 contains 14 residues. V gave up 6 bases and J gave up 0 bases, with 11 bases separating them. CDR3 DNA: TGTGCCAGCAGCCGCACGGGCTACCAAGAGACCCAGTACTTC. Protein sequence: CASSRTGYQETQYF.

The chain joins TRBV6-5 to TRBJ2-1, with D perhaps matching TRBD1 or TRBD2 (6 bases each). The CDR3 consists of 16 residues. Between the trimmed V and J ends, which lost 0 bases and 4 bases, there was a span of 13 bases. Germline V CDR1 and CDR2: MNHEY, SVGAGI. The CDR3 region has the DNA TGTGCCAGCAGTTACTCCCCGGGGGCTCGATACAATGAGCAGTTCTTC. Translated: CASSYSPGARYNEQFF.

The chain couples TRBV20-1 to TRBJ2-7; no clear D. The CDR3 covers 10 residues. The germline V and J ends were trimmed by 5 bases and 5 bases, with 7 bases remaining between them. Per germline, CDR1 DFQATT and CDR2 SNEGSKA (reference sequence). As DNA, the CDR3 is TGCAGTGCTGCGTGGAACGAGCAGTACTTC. This sequence encodes CSAAWNEQYF.

The chain joins TRBV4-3 to TRBJ2-5; 11 positions agree with TRBD2. V shed 1 base, J shed 1 base, and the junction held 2 bases outside the gene matches. Germline CDR1 reads LGHNA; CDR2 reads YSLEER. CDR3 length: 16 residues. CDR3 in DNA: TGCGCCAGCAGCCAAGGGACTAGCGGGTTCCAAGAGACCCAGTACTTC. It codes for CASSQGTSGFQETQYF.

This sequence joins TRBV5-1 and TRBJ2-7; D may be TRBD2 (6 bases). Germline-derived CDR1 and CDR2 are SGHRS and YFSETQ. The CDR3 length is 13 residues. Trimming pared 4 bases from V and 7 bases from J, leaving 15 bases between. Written as DNA, the CDR3 is TGCGCCAGCAGCGTGGAGGGACTTCGTGAGCAGTACTTC. Protein: CASSVEGLREQYF.

This clone has a handful of counts. The chain couples TRBV29-1 to TRBJ2-5; the match to TRBD1 covers 7 bases. The trim removed 1 base at V and 5 bases at J, leaving 7 bases unmatched. The CDR3 has 14 amino acids. CDR1 is SQVTM and CDR2 is ANQGSEA in the germline V gene. CDR3 amino acids: CSVEGYRGPETQYF. The CDR3 DNA follows: TGCAGCGTTGAAGGTTATAGGGGGCCGGAGACCCAGTACTTC.

The gene calls are TRBV28 and TRBJ2-7; 7 bases agree with TRBD1. The CDR3 consists of 15 residues. V shed 6 bases and J 2 bases; nucleotides not matched to a gene: 10. Per germline, CDR1 MDHEN and CDR2 SYDVKM. The CDR3 DNA is TGTGCCAGCAGCGCCCCCGGGACAGCGGCCTACGAGCAGTACTTC. This translates into CASSAPGTAAYEQYF.

The CDR3 DNA is TGTGCCAGCAGCGGCAGAATCCAATCGGCCGGGGAGCTGTTTTTT. This gives the protein CASSGRIQSAGELFF. The chain recombines TRBV11-2 with TRBJ2-2, with D unresolved. Trimming removed 5 bases at V and 6 bases at J, with 16 bases between. Germline CDR1 SGHAT, CDR2 FQNNGV. The CDR3 contains 15 residues.

The chain joins TRBV11-2 to TRBJ1-1; maybe TRBD1 (6 bases). The CDR3 is 13 residues long. Germline V gives CDR1 SGHAT, CDR2 FQNNGV. V dropped 2 bases and J dropped 4 bases, with 8 bases sitting between them. The CDR3 reads CASSLSGATEAFF. The CDR3 DNA is TGTGCCAGCAGCTTATCGGGGGCCACTGAAGCTTTCTTT.

The chain uses TRBV7-2 and TRBJ2-1; TRBD2 aligns across 8 bases. V gave up 5 bases and J gave up 7 bases; unmatched junction bases: 22. Germline values: CDR1 SGHTA, CDR2 FQGNSA. This CDR3 spans 19 amino acids. CDR3 coding DNA: TGTGCCAGCAGCCCACGACGAGGGCGGATGCAACTAGCGGTAAATGAGCAGTTCTTC. It encodes CASSPRRGRMQLAVNEQFF.

The V call is TRBV30, the J call TRBJ1-1; D not certain. Germline V gives CDR1 GTSNPN, CDR2 SVGIG (reference sequence). This CDR3 has 15 amino acids. V lost 4 bases to trimming and J lost 0 bases, with 15 bases between them. DNA for the CDR3: TGTGCCTGGACGAGACCGGGAACCTTGAACACTGAAGCTTTCTTT. Translated: CAWTRPGTLNTEAFF.

The V gene is TRBV12-5, the J gene TRBJ1-5, with D maybe TRBD1 (5 bases). The V end was cut by 3 bases, the J end by 11 bases, with 11 bases between. CDR1 LGHNT and CDR2 FRNRAP come from the germline V gene. CDR3 length equals 12 residues. CDR3 residues: CASGLSDTSQHF. DNA of the CDR3: TGTGCTAGTGGTTTATCGGACACGTCCCAGCATTTT.

The rearrangement joins TRBV7-2 to TRBJ2-1, with TRBD2 matching 11 bases. Germline-derived CDR1 and CDR2 are SGHTA and FQGNSA. The CDR3 spans 16 residues. J was trimmed by 8 bases and V by 4 bases; bases with no gene match: 10. The CDR3 region has the DNA TGTGCCAGCAGCTCTTATAGCGGGAGGGCCTTAGATGAGCAGTTCTTC. Protein product: CASSSYSGRALDEQFF.

The chain carries TRBV7-2 and TRBJ2-7, with 8 bases identical to TRBD2. The CDR3 spans 14 residues. Germline CDR1 reads SGHTA; CDR2 reads FQGNSA. The V segment lost 4 bases and the J segment 2 bases; nucleotides outside the gene matches: 4. CDR3 sequence: CASSSSSGPYEQYF. CDR3 coding DNA: TGTGCCAGCAGCTCCTCTAGCGGGCCCTACGAGCAGTACTTC.

This chain links TRBV6-1 with TRBJ2-2; weak D call: TRBD1 (5 bases). CDR1 is MNHNS, CDR2 SASEGT, per germline. V dropped 8 bases and J dropped 5 bases, with 12 bases sitting between them. CDR3 length: 13 amino acids. The CDR3 spells CASAREITGELFF. The CDR3 region has the DNA TGTGCCAGCGCCAGGGAAATAACCGGGGAGCTGTTTTTT.

In its sample, this clone was seen a few times. The rearrangement joins TRBV5-1 to TRBJ1-1, with a possible D match to TRBD1 (6 bases). The germline CDR1 and CDR2 sequences are SGHRS and YFSETQ. The CDR3 totals 15 residues. V lost 3 bases to trimming and J lost 8 bases, with 20 bases between them. This chain's CDR3 is CASSWSLTGSGEAFF. DNA for the CDR3: TGCGCCAGCAGCTGGAGCCTGACAGGCAGTGGAGAAGCTTTCTTT. The full variable domain, in which reference TRBV5-1 and TRBJ1-1 provide the parts outside the CDR3, is KAGVTQTPRYLIKTRGQQVTLSCSPISGHRSVSWYQQTPGQGLQFLFEYFSETQRNKGNFPGRFSGRQFSNSRSEMNVSTLELGDSALYLCASSWSLTGSGEAFFGQGTRLTVV.

This clone was seen only a few times. The J gene is TRBJ2-5, the V gene TRBV5-5, with unresolved D. Trimming cost V 2 bases and J 0 bases, with 8 bases left between them. The CDR3 runs 14 residues. Germline values: CDR1 SGHKS, CDR2 YYEKEE (reference sequence). In DNA form, the CDR3 reads TGTGCCAGCAGCTTAGGGCAGAACCAAGAGACCCAGTACTTC. Its protein is CASSLGQNQETQYF.

The chain combines TRBV6-5 with TRBJ1-3; D call uncertain. Trimming removed 0 bases from V and 4 bases from J, with 13 bases in between. The germline gives CDR1 MNHEY, CDR2 SVGAGI. The CDR3 is 16 amino acids. CDR3 nucleotide sequence: TGTGCCAGCAGTTACTCAGGTCTCAGCTTCGGAAACACCATATATTTT. It translates to CASSYSGLSFGNTIYF.

This clone was seen only a few times. The chain joins TRBV2 to TRBJ2-7, with a tentative D call TRBD1 (6 bases). Trimming took off 1 base at V and 2 bases at J, with 12 bases between the two ends. Germline V CDR1 and CDR2: SNHLY, FYNNEI. This CDR3 is built from 15 residues. CDR3 nucleotides: TGTGCCAGCAGTGAAGGTTCCAGGGGTACCTACGAGCAGTACTTC. It is translated as CASSEGSRGTYEQYF. The whole variable domain, remainder taken from reference TRBV2 and TRBJ2-7, is EPEVTQTPSHQVTQMGQEVILRCVPISNHLYFYWYRQILGQKVEFLVSFYNNEISEKSEIFDDQFSVERPDGSNFTLKIRSTKLEDSAMYFCASSEGSRGTYEQYFGPGTRLTVT.

This clone was observed a handful of times. V gene TRBV29-1 combines with J gene TRBJ2-5; D unclear. Germline lookup yields CDR1 SQVTM and CDR2 ANQGSEA. The CDR3 runs 10 residues. V was trimmed by 7 bases and J by 4 bases, leaving 7 bases between them. The CDR3 bases are TGCAGCGCCGCGCCAGAGACCCAGTACTTC. Amino acids: CSAAPETQYF.

The chain joins TRBV19 to TRBJ1-5; D remains ambiguous. V was shortened by 7 bases and J by 0 bases, with 16 bases between the two germline ends. This CDR3 is built from 16 residues. The V gene's germline CDR1 is LNHDA and CDR2 SQIVND (reference sequence). DNA of the CDR3: TGTGCCAGTACTCTCATTGGGCGCTATAGCAATCAGCCCCAGCATTTT. Its protein product is CASTLIGRYSNQPQHF.

This clone has a handful of counts. The chain is built from TRBV30 and TRBJ1-2; D not resolved. Trimming stripped 0 bases from V and 8 bases from J, with 13 bases between. The germline gives CDR1 GTSNPN, CDR2 SVGIG (reference sequence). There are 13 residues in the CDR3. The CDR3 reads CAWSVQPVAGYTF. Here the CDR3 DNA reads TGTGCCTGGAGTGTGCAGCCGGTAGCGGGCTACACCTTC. The full variable domain, completed using reference TRBV30 and TRBJ1-2, is SQTIHQWPATLVQPVGSPLSLECTVEGTSNPNLYWYRQAAGRGLQLLFYSVGIGQISSEVPQNLSASRPQDRQFILSSKKLLLSDSGFYLCAWSVQPVAGYTFGSGTRLTVV.

The rearrangement links TRBV10-3 to TRBJ1-1, with D possibly being TRBD1 (5 bases). The V end lost 6 bases, the J end lost 0 bases, and 11 bases lay between the germline ends. This CDR3 contains 14 residues. From germline, CDR1 is ENHRY and CDR2 SYGVKD. CDR3 DNA sequence: TGTGCCATCAGATTCGACAGCATGAACACTGAAGCTTTCTTT. Translated: CAIRFDSMNTEAFF.